A selection of T cell receptor beta chains follows, all from one sample in a study of brain T cells in children with intractable seizures. The data were produced by immunoSEQ multiplex PCR, yet TCRdb's version contains in-frame clones alone and is incomplete. Here the sample spans 300,000 to 400,000 clones, over 90% being singletons. The source was peripheral blood, collected approximately 5 months after surgery. The receptors stem from a boy under two years old with tuberous sclerosis and intractable seizures. CDR3s include the opening cysteine and the closing phenylalanine or tryptophan.

v_call	j_call	cdr3_aa
TRBV5-4	TRBJ1-1	CASSLSGGTEAFF
TRBV3-1/TRBV3-2	TRBJ1-5	CASSQAHYNQPQHF
TRBV6-2/TRBV6-3	TRBJ2-1	CASSYPDSLNEQFF
TRBV18	TRBJ1-5	CASSPKAGLLQPQHF
TRBV28	TRBJ2-1	CASSPTLLVSSYNEQFF
TRBV29-1	TRBJ1-2	CSVGRGDYGYTF
TRBV5-1	TRBJ2-3	CASSPSLTDTQYF
TRBV11-2	TRBJ1-4	CASSLDGATNEKLFF
TRBV2	TRBJ2-7	CASSTPGGAYEQYF
TRBV4-1	TRBJ2-7	CASSYRTGAPNEQYF
TRBV7-9	TRBJ2-1	CASRQAPGPIWDEQFF
TRBV24-1	TRBJ1-5	CATSDSGTGVRAQHF
TRBV18	TRBJ1-4	CASSPEATNEKLFF
TRBV19	TRBJ1-2	CASSTQINYGYTF
TRBV7-9	TRBJ2-7	CASSLAGQGHYEQYF
TRBV30	TRBJ2-3	CAWSVDGFTDTQYF
TRBV6-5	TRBJ2-2	CASSYSPGDTGELFF
TRBV27	TRBJ1-6	CASSFQINNSPLHF
TRBV14	TRBJ2-1	CASSQLRGQHPDNEQFF
TRBV24-1	TRBJ2-5	CATRGTGQETQYF
TRBV6-1	TRBJ1-1	CASRSGVFAFF
TRBV13	TRBJ2-5	CASSLEFPRGEETQYF
TRBV5-6	TRBJ1-2	CASSRRDRDDYGYTF
TRBV5-4	TRBJ2-7	CASSLVGGGEQYF